This TCR beta chain was obtained from a study of blood T cell repertoires in COVID-19. Study in general: Sites in the United States, Italy and Spain provided acute and convalescent COVID-19 samples. In each case, the material was cDNA or gDNA derived from T cells, B-cell-depleted T cells, or PBMCs.

Per the original data handling: Amplification of reference gene primers was used by the study to estimate nucleated cell counts. The method was immunoSEQ multiplex PCR; TCRdb's version includes in-frame clones alone and lacks a portion of them. For V, J and clone size, that table is used; D and trimming come from the DNA. The top ten hold 8% to 10% of the sample, which has about 210,000 clones, around 80% seen once. There are 16 residues in the CDR3. Germline V gene data show CDR1 as SSHAT and CDR2 as FNYEAQ (reference sequence). Trimming took 5 bases from V and 0 from J; bases not matched to a gene: 8.

The TCR sequence derives from a woman aged 45 to 65 with acute or convalescent COVID-19. The rearrangement joins TRBV7-7 to TRBJ2-7; 9 nucleotides agree with TRBD2. The sequencing input was peripheral blood. CDR3 in DNA: TGTGCCAGCAGCCCCGGGACTAGCCCCAGCTCCTACGAGCAGTACTTC. It yields the protein CASSPGTSPSSYEQYF.